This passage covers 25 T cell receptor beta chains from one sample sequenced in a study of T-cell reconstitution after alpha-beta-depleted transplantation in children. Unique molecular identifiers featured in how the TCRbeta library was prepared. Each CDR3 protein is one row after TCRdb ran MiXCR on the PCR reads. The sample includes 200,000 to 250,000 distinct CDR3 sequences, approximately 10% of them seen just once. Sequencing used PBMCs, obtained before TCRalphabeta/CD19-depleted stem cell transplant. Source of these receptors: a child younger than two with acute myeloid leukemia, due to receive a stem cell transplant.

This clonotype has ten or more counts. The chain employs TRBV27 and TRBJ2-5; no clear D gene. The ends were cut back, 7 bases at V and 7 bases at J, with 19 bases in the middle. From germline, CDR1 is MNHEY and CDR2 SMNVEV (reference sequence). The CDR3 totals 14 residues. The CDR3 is CASTLKSGIGTQYF. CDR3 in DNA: TGTGCCAGCACCTTGAAGTCGGGTATTGGGACCCAGTACTTC.

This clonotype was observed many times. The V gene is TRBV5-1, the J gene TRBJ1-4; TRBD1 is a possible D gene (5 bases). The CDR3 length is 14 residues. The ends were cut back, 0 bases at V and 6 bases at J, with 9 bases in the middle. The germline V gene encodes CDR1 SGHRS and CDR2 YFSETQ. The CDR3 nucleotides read TGCGCCAGCAGCTTGGCCTTCAGGGATGAAAAACTGTTTTTT. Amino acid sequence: CASSLAFRDEKLFF.

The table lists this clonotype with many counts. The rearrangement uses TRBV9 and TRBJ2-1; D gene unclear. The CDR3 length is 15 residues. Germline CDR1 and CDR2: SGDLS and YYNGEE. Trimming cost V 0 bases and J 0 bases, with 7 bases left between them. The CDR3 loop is CASSVGTDSYNEQFF. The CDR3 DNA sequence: TGTGCCAGCAGCGTAGGAACCGACTCCTACAATGAGCAGTTCTTC.

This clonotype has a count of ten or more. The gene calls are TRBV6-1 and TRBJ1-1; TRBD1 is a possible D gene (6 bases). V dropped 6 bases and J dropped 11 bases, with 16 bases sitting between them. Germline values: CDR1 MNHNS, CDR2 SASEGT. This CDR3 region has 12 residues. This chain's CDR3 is CASSLRGAYAFF. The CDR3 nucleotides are TGTGCCAGCAGCCTTCGGGGGGCGTATGCTTTCTTT.

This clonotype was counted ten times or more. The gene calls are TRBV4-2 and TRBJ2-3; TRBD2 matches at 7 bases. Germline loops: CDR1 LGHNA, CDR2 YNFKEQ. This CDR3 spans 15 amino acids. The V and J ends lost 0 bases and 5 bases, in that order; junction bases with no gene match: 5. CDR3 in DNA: TGTGCCAGCAGCCAAGATCTGCGGGAGATAGATACGCAGTATTTT. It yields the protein CASSQDLREIDTQYF.

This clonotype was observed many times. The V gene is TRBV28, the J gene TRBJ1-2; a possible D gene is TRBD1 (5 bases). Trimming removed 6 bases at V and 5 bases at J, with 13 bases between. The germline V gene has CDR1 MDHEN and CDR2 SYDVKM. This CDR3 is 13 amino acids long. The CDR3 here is CASSRDGFYGYTF. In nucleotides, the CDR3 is TGTGCCAGCAGCCGGGACGGGTTTTATGGCTACACCTTC.

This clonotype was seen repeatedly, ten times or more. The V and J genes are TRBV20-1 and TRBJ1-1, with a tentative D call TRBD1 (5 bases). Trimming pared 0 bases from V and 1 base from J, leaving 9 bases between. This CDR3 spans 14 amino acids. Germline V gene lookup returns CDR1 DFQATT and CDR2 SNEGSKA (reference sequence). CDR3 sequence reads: CSARDGGGNTEAFF. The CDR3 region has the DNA TGCAGTGCTAGAGATGGGGGAGGGAACACTGAAGCTTTCTTT.

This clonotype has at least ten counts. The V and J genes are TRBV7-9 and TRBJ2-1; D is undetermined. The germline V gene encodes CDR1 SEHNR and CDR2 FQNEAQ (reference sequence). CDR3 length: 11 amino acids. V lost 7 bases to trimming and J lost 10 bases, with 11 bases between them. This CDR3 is CASTSVREQFF. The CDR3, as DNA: TGTGCCAGCACCTCGGTTCGCGAGCAGTTCTTC.

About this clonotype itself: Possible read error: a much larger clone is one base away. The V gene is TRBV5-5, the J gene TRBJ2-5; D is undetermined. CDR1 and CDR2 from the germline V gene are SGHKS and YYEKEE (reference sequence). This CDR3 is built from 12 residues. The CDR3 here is CANSANQETQYF. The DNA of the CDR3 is TGTGCCAACAGCGCCAATCAAGAGACCCAGTACTTC.

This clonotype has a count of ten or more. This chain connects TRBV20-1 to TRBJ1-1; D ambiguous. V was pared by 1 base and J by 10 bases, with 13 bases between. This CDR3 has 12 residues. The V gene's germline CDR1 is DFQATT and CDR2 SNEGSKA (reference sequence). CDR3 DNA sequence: TGCAGTGCTAGAGCCCTCCGGGCCGGAGCTTTCTTT. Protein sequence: CSARALRAGAFF.

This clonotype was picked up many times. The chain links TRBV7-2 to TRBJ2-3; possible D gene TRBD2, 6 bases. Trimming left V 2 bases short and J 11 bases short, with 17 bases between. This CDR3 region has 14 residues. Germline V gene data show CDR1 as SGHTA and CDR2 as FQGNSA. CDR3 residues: CASSLFSPAGRQYF. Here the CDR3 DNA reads TGTGCCAGCAGCTTATTTTCGCCGGCGGGAAGGCAGTATTTT.

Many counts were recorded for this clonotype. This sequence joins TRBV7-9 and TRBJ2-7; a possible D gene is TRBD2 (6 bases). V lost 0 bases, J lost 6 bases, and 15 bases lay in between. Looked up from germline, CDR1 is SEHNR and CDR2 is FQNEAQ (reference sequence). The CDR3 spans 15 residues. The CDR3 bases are TGTGCCAGCAGCTTAGCGGTGGGTCGGGGGATCGAGCAGTACTTC. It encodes CASSLAVGRGIEQYF. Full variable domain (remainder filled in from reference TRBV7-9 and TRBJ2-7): DTGVSQNPRHKITKRGQNVTFRCDPISEHNRLYWYRQTLGQGPEFLTYFQNEAQLEKSRLLSDRFSAERPKGSFSTLEIQRTEQGDSAMYLCASSLAVGRGIEQYFGPGTRLTVT.

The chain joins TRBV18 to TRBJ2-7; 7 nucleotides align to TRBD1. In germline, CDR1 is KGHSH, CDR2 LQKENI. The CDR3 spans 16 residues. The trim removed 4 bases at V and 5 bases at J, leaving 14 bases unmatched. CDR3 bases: TGTGCCAGCTCACTCCGAGGACAGGCAAGGACCGACGAGCAGTACTTC. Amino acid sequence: CASSLRGQARTDEQYF.

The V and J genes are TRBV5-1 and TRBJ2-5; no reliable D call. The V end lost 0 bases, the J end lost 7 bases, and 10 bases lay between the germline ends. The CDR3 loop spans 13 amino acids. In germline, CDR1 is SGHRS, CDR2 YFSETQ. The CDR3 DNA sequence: TGCGCCAGCAGCTTGGGTACACTCGGGACCCAGTACTTC. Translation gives CASSLGTLGTQYF. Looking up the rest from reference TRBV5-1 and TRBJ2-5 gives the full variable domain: KAGVTQTPRYLIKTRGQQVTLSCSPISGHRSVSWYQQTPGQGLQFLFEYFSETQRNKGNFPGRFSGRQFSNSRSEMNVSTLELGDSALYLCASSLGTLGTQYFGPGTRLLVL.

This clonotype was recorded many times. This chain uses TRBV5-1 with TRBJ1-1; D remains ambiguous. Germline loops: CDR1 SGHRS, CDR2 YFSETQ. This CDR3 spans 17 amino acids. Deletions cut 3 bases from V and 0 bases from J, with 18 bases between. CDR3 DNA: TGCGCCAGCAGCTCGGAGAAGGGAAACAGTCTGAACACTGAAGCTTTCTTT. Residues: CASSSEKGNSLNTEAFF.

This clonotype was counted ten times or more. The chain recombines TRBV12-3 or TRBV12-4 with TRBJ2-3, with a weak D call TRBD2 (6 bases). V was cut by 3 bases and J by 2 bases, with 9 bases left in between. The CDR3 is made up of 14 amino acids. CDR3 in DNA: TGTGCCAGCAGTTTGGGACTTTCCACAGATACGCAGTATTTT. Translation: CASSLGLSTDTQYF.

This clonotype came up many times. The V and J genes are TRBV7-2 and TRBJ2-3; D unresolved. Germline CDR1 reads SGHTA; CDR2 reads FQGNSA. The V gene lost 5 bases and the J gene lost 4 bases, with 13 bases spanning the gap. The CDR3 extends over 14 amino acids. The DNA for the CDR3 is TGTGCCAGCAGCCCCAGCACGGTTTCAGATACGCAGTATTTT. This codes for CASSPSTVSDTQYF.

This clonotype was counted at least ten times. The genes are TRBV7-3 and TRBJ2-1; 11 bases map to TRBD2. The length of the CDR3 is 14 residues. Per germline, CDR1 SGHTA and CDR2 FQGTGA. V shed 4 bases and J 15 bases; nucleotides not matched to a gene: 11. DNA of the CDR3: TGTGCCAGCAGCTACGGGACTAGCGGTAGTGCAATGTTCTTC. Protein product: CASSYGTSGSAMFF.

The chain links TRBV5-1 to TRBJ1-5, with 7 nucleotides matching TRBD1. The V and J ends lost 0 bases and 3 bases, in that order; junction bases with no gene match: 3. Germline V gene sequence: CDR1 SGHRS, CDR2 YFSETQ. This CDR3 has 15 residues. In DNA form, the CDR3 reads TGCGCCAGCAGCTTGGAGGGGGCTAACAATCAGCCCCAGCATTTT. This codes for CASSLEGANNQPQHF.

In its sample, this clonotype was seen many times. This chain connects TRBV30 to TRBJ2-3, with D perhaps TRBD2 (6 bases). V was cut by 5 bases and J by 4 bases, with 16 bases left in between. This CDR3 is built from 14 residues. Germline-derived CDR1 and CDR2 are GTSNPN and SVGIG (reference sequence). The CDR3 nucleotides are TGTGCCTGGTCCTTAGCGGCCAGTCCAGATACGCAGTATTTT. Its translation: CAWSLAASPDTQYF.

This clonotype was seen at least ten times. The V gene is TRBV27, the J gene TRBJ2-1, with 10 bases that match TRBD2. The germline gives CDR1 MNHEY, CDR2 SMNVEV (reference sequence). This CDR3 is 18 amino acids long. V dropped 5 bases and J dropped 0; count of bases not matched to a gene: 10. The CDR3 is CASSRSGLADVSYNEQFF. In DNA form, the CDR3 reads TGTGCCAGCAGTCGATCAGGACTAGCGGACGTCTCCTACAATGAGCAGTTCTTC.

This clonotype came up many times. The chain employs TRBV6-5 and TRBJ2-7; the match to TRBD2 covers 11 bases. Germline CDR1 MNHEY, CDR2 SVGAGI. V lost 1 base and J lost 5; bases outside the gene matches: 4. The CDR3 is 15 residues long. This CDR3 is CASSYFGTSGNEQYF. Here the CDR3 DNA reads TGTGCCAGCAGTTACTTCGGGACTAGCGGCAACGAGCAGTACTTC.

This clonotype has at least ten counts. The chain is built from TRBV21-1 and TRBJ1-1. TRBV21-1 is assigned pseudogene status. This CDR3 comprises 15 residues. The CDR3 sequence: CASSKDRRLNTEAFF. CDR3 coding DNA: TGTGCCAGCAGCAAAGATAGACGGTTGAACACTGAAGCTTTCTTT.

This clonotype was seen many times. CDR3 sequence: CASSLGTYNEQFF. In DNA, the CDR3 is TGTGCCAGCAGCTTAGGTACCTACAATGAGCAGTTCTTC. V usage is TRBV7-2 and J usage is TRBJ2-1, with D unresolved. Germline-derived CDR1 and CDR2 are SGHTA and FQGNSA. The germline V and J ends were trimmed by 1 base and 2 bases, with 3 bases remaining between them. The CDR3 is 13 residues long.

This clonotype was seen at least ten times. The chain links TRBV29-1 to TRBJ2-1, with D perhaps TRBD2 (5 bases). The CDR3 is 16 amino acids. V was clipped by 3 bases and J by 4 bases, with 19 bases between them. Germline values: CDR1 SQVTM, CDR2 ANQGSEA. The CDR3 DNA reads TGCAGCGTTGAGACCCCCCGGGGTAAAAGTTACAATGAGCAGTTCTTC. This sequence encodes CSVETPRGKSYNEQFF.